This entry features one T cell receptor (beta chain) sequence. The sample originates from a study of T-cell reconstitution after alpha-beta-depleted transplantation in children. Germline CDR1 reads SGHTA; CDR2 reads FQGNSA. With V trimmed by 5 bases and J by 9 bases, 4 bases remained unmatched. This CDR3 comprises 11 residues. Using unique molecular identifiers, the investigators prepared the TCRbeta library. TCRdb reprocessed the PCR reads with MiXCR, giving one entry per CDR3 protein. The sample contains hundreds of thousands of distinct CDR3 sequences, roughly 17% of which appear only once. The chain recombines TRBV7-2 with TRBJ2-7; 7 bases map to TRBD1. Sequencing was performed on PBMCs, mostly from graft donor cells, taken 360 days after TCRalphabeta/CD19-depleted stem cell transplant. The sequence came from a boy in the first two years of life who had a stem cell transplant for Wiskott-Aldrich syndrome, so the T cells may come from the graft donor. The CDR3 nucleotides are TGTGCCAGCAGCCTCCAGGGGGTGCAGTACTTC. Protein sequence: CASSLQGVQYF.